These T cell receptor beta chains were read from a single sample in a study of T cell responses to AZD1222 COVID-19 vaccine. Produced via immunoSEQ multiplex PCR; TCRdb's table is partial and in-frame only. The table lists about 140,000 clones, roughly 92% of them singletons, with 4% to 5.5% in the top ten. This specimen was peripheral blood, taken on day 0 of AZD1222 vaccination. These receptors originate from an adult in good health. Both conserved end residues are part of each CDR3. D genes are given only for firm matches. Only some rows state a clone size, as once, few, many or a class for expanded clones.

>TRBJ1-2|TRBV28|.|.
TGTGCCAGCAGTACGTTTATGGGAGGAGGTAACTATGGCTACACCTTC
CASSTFMGGGNYGYTF
>TRBJ1-2|TRBV6-6|.|TRBD1
TGTGCCAGCTCCCCAGTCGACAGGGGACATGGCTACACCTTC
CASSPVDRGHGYTF
>TRBJ1-1|TRBV5-4|once|.
TGTGCCAGCAGTGGGTTGAACACTGAAGCTTTCTTT
CASSGLNTEAFF
>TRBJ2-7|TRBV7-6|.|.
TGTGCCAGCAGCTCAGAAAACAGCTACGAGCAGTACTTC
CASSSENSYEQYF
>TRBJ1-3|TRBV5-1|.|.
TGCGCCAGCAGCTTGGGCTCCGGGATCGCGGACACCATATATTTT
CASSLGSGIADTIYF
>TRBJ1-3|TRBV11-3|.|.
TGTGCCAGCAGCATCTTCGTACCTGGCGGCTCTGGAAACACCATATATTTT
CASSIFVPGGSGNTIYF
>TRBJ2-7|TRBV18|.|TRBD1
TGTGCCAGCTCGACAGGGGCAGGCTCCTACGAGCAGTACTTC
CASSTGAGSYEQYF
>TRBJ2-6|TRBV16|.|TRBD1
TGTGCCAGCAGCCTACCGGGACAGGCGCTCTCTGGGGCCAACGTCCTGACTTTC
CASSLPGQALSGANVLTF
>TRBJ2-5|TRBV18|.|.
TGTGCCAGCTCCCCCGGAACGATGGAGACCCAGTACTTC
CASSPGTMETQYF
>TRBJ2-3|TRBV6-4|.|TRBD2
TGTGCCAGCAGTGACCCCACTAGCGGGAAGGATACGCAGTATTTT
CASSDPTSGKDTQYF
>TRBJ2-1|TRBV15|.|TRBD1
TGTGCCACCAGCAGAGAGGACAGGTCTAGCAATGAGCAGTTCTTC
CATSREDRSSNEQFF
>TRBJ2-1|TRBV15|few|.
TGTGCCACCAGCAGAGATACGCAGCGGACCTCCTACAATGAGCAGTTCTTC
CATSRDTQRTSYNEQFF
>TRBJ1-3|TRBV29-1|few|.
TGCAGCCACAATGACAAAAACGGAAACACCATATATTTT
CSHNDKNGNTIYF
>TRBJ2-7|TRBV11-2|.|.
TGTGCCAGCTCGAAAGACTCCTACGAGCAGTACTTC
CASSKDSYEQYF
>TRBJ1-3|TRBV28|.|.
TGTGCCAGCAGTTTAGGGGTTTCTGGAAACACCATATATTTT
CASSLGVSGNTIYF
>TRBJ2-7|TRBV2|.|TRBD2
TGTGCCAGCAGTCCAGGGACTAGCGGGGGGTATTCTCCCTACGAGCAGTACTTC
CASSPGTSGGYSPYEQYF
>TRBJ2-1|TRBV7-7|.|.
TGTGCTAGCAGCTCTAGGGCCATACTCGAGGCGCCCAATGAGCAGTTCTTC
CASSSRAILEAPNEQFF
>TRBJ2-3|TRBV20-1|.|.
TGCAGTGCTAGACTAGCAGATACGCAGTATTTT
CSARLADTQYF
>TRBJ2-2|TRBV7-9|.|TRBD2
TGTGCCAGCAGCGTGACTAGCGGGAAGAACACCGGGGAGCTGTTTTTT
CASSVTSGKNTGELFF
>TRBJ1-6|TRBV7-6|.|.
TGTGCCAGCAGCTTAGGCAGCAGCTCCTATAATTCACCCCTCCACTTT
CASSLGSSSYNSPLHF
>TRBJ2-1|TRBV2|many|.
TGTGCCAGCAGTGATACAGAGATACAGCCCAATGAGCAGTTCTTC
CASSDTEIQPNEQFF
>TRBJ1-3|TRBV19|.|.
TGTGCCAGTAGTATTTTTGTCGGCGACTCTGGAAACACCATATATTTT
CASSIFVGDSGNTIYF